These T cell receptor beta chains were read from a single sample in a study of human T cells and chemical hapten exposure. TCRdb re-analysed the RACE reads in MiXCR, keeping a single row per CDR3 protein. The table lists 45,000 to 60,000 distinct CDR3 sequences, 8.5% to 10% of them singletons. Here the sequenced sample was whole blood, taken in connection with sensitization to the hapten diphenylcyclopropenone (DPC). Every receptor here comes from a woman between 35 and 50 years old with alopecia areata. Some clones in this sample may be carry-over from other donors' samples. CDR3s include the opening cysteine and the closing phenylalanine or tryptophan. Each record gives: CDR3 DNA, CDR3 protein, D gene, V gene, J gene, clone size. The D gene is left open where the match is weak. Part of the rows lack a size; the others show once, few, many or a class for expanded clones.

TGTGCCAGCAGTCCCTCCGGGACATCTATGGGCTACACCTTC	CASSPSGTSMGYTF	NA	TRBV7-3	TRBJ1-2	many
TGCGCCAGCAGGGGGGTCCCCGAGGAGACCCAGTACTTC	CASRGVPEETQYF	NA	TRBV4-1	TRBJ2-5	many
TGTGCCAGCAGTAAAACCGGGGCACAGGAGGCTTTCTTT	CASSKTGAQEAFF	NA	TRBV2	TRBJ1-1	many
TGTGCCAGCCACGGGACAGAGGGTCAGCCCCAGCATTTT	CASHGTEGQPQHF	TRBD1	TRBV6-1	TRBJ1-5	few
TGTGCCAGCAGGACCTCAGCAGATACGCAGTATTTT	CASRTSADTQYF	NA	TRBV28	TRBJ2-3	NA
TGTGCCACCAGCAGAGGCGGATTCATGAACACTGAAGCTTTCTTT	CATSRGGFMNTEAFF	NA	TRBV15	TRBJ1-1	many
TGTGCCAGCCGAAGACAAGGCGGGCCCCAGCATTTT	CASRRQGGPQHF	NA	TRBV19	TRBJ1-5	NA
TGCAGTGCTAGAGTTGGTGTTTTGAACACTGAAGCTTTCTTT	CSARVGVLNTEAFF	NA	TRBV20-1	TRBJ1-1	few
TGTGCCACCAGTGACCCGTCGGGACTCCGGGCGGGTGCAGATACGCAGTATTTT	CATSDPSGLRAGADTQYF	NA	TRBV24-1	TRBJ2-3	NA
TGCAGCGTTGAAGGCAGCGGGGAGCTGTTTTTT	CSVEGSGELFF	NA	TRBV29-1	TRBJ2-2	few
TGTGCCAGCAGTGAAAACCTGGGAGGAAGGGGAGATACGCAGTATTTT	CASSENLGGRGDTQYF	NA	TRBV2	TRBJ2-3	many
TGTGCCAGCAGCTTAGAGTGGGACCCTGATTACAATGAGCAGTTCTTC	CASSLEWDPDYNEQFF	NA	TRBV7-9	TRBJ2-1	many
TGTGCCGTAGGCCACCAAGCTTTCTTT	CAVGHQAFF	NA	TRBV28	TRBJ1-1	many
TGTGCCAGCACAACGACAGGGGTCCGCAATCAGCCCCAGCATTTT	CASTTTGVRNQPQHF	TRBD1	TRBV6-2/TRBV6-3	TRBJ1-5	many
TGCAGCTACTGGGGACAGGGGTACAATGAGCAGTTCTTC	CSYWGQGYNEQFF	TRBD1	TRBV29-1	TRBJ2-1	NA
TGTGCCAGCAGTGAAAGGCTCGGGGCTTTCTTT	CASSERLGAFF	NA	TRBV2	TRBJ1-1	many
TGCAGCGTCCCGGGGGGGCCCACAGATACGCAGTATTTT	CSVPGGPTDTQYF	TRBD2	TRBV29-1	TRBJ2-3	many
TGTGCCAGCAGTCCAGATCTCACTGAAGCTTTCTTT	CASSPDLTEAFF	NA	TRBV6-2/TRBV6-3	TRBJ1-1	few
TGTGCCAGCTCACCACTCGAGGGGTCCCACGAGCAGTACTTC	CASSPLEGSHEQYF	NA	TRBV18	TRBJ2-7	NA
TGCGCCAGCAGCTCGCGAGGGGTAGATGAAAAACTGTTTTTT	CASSSRGVDEKLFF	NA	TRBV5-1	TRBJ1-4	many
TGCAGTGCTAGAATACTAGCGGGGGGCCCTAACTACGAGCAGTACTTC	CSARILAGGPNYEQYF	TRBD2	TRBV20-1	TRBJ2-7	many
TGTGCCAGCAGCTTAGGGGGGGCGAATGAGCAGTTCTTC	CASSLGGANEQFF	NA	TRBV7-6	TRBJ2-1	many
TGTGCCAGCAGTTACTACCAGCCTAGGCAGCCCCAGCATTTT	CASSYYQPRQPQHF	NA	TRBV6-2/TRBV6-3	TRBJ1-5	NA
TGTGCCAGCGGGGGTGAAAAACTGTTTTTT	CASGGEKLFF	NA	TRBV2	TRBJ1-4	many
TGTGCCACCAGCAGAGCCCTAAGGGGGTCCGGCGGGGAGCTGTTTTTT	CATSRALRGSGGELFF	NA	TRBV15	TRBJ2-2	many
TGTGCCATCAGTGAGTCGGGCCATCGGGGCTACACCTTC	CAISESGHRGYTF	NA	TRBV10-3	TRBJ1-2	many
TGTGCCAGCAGCGAGAGCTTAGGCACAGATACGCAGTATTTT	CASSESLGTDTQYF	NA	TRBV11-3	TRBJ2-3	NA
TGCGCCAGCAGCCAAGACAGGACAGGGTATAGAGCTTTCTTT	CASSQDRTGYRAFF	TRBD1	TRBV4-1	TRBJ1-1	NA
TGTGCCAGTAGTATAGATCACGATCAGCACTACTACACCTATGGCTACACCTTC	CASSIDHDQHYYTYGYTF	NA	TRBV19	TRBJ1-2	NA